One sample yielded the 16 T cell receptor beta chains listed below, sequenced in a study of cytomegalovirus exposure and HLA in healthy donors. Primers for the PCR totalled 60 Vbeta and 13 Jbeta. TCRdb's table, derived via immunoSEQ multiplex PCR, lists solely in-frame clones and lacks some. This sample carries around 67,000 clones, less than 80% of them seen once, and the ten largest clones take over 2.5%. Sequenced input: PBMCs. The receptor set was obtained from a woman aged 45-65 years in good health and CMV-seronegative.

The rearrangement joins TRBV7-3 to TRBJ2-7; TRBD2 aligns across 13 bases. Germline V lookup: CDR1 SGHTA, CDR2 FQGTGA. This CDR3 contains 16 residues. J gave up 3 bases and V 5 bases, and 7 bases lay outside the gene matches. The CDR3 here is CASSLHGLAGVYEQYF. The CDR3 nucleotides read TGTGCCAGCAGCCTCCACGGACTAGCGGGAGTCTACGAGCAGTACTTC.

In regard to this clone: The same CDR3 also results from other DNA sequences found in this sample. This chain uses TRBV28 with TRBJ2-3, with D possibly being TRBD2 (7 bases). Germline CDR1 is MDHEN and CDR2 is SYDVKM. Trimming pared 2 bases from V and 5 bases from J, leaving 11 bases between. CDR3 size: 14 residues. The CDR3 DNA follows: TGTGCCAGCAGTTTAGGGGGGGCACGAGATACGCAGTATTTT. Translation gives CASSLGGARDTQYF.

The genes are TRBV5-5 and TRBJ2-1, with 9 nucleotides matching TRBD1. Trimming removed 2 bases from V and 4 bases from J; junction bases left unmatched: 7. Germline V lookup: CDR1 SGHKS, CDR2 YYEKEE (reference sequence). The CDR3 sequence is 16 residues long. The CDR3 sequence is CASSFQGQGTYNEQFF. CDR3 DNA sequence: TGTGCCAGCAGCTTTCAAGGACAGGGGACGTACAATGAGCAGTTCTTC. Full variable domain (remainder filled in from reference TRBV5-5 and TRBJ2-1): DAGVTQSPTHLIKTRGQQVTLRCSPISGHKSVSWYQQVLGQGPQFIFQYYEKEERGRGNFPDRFSARQFPNYSSELNVNALLLGDSALYLCASSFQGQGTYNEQFFGPGTRLTVL.

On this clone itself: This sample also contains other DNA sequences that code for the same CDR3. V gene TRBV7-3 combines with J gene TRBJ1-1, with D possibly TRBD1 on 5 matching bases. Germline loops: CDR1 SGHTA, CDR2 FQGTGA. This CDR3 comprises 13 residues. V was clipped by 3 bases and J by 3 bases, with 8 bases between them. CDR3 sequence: CASSLSRDTEAFF. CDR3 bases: TGTGCCAGCAGCTTGAGCAGGGACACTGAAGCTTTCTTT.

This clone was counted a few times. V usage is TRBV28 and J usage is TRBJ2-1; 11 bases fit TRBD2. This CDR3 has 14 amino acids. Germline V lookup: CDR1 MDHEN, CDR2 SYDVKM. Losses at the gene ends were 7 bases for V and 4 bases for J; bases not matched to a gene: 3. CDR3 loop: CASKASGGYNEQFF. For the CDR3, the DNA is TGTGCCAGCAAAGCTAGCGGGGGGTACAATGAGCAGTTCTTC.

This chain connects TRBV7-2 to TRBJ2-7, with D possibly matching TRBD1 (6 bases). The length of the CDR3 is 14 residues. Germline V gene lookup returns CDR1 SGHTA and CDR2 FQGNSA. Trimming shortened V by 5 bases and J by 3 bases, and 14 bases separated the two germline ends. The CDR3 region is CASSVDRGNYEQYF. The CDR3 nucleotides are TGTGCCAGCAGCGTGGACAGAGGAAACTACGAGCAGTACTTC.

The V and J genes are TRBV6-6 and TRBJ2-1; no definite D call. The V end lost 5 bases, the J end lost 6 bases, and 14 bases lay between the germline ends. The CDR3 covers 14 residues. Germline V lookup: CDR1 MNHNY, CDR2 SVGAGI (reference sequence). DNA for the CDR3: TGTGCCAGCAGTCTCCCGCCGACTGTCAATGAGCAGTTCTTC. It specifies CASSLPPTVNEQFF.

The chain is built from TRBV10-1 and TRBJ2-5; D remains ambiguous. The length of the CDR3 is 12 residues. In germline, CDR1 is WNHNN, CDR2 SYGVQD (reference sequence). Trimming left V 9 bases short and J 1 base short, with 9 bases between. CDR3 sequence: CASGRCQETQYF. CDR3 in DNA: TGCGCCAGTGGCAGGTGCCAAGAGACCCAGTACTTC.

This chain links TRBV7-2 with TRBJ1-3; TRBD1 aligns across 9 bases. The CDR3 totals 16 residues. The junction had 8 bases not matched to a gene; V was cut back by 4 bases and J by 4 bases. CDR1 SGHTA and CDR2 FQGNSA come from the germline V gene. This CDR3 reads CASSYQQGALGNTIYF. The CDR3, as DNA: TGTGCCAGCAGCTACCAACAGGGGGCGTTGGGAAACACCATATATTTT.

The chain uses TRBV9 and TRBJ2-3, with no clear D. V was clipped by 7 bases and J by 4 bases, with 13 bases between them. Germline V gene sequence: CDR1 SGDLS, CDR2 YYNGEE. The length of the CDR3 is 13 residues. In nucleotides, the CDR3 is TGTGCCAGCCCAACAAAATCCGCAGATACGCAGTATTTT. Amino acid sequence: CASPTKSADTQYF. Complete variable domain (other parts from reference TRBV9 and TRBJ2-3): DSGVTQTPKHLITATGQRVTLRCSPRSGDLSVYWYQQSLDQGLQFLIQYYNGEERAKGNILERFSAQQFPDLHSELNLSSLELGDSALYFCASPTKSADTQYFGPGTRLTVL.

CDR3 protein: CASSGGGDFNEQFF. CDR3 bases: TGTGCCAGCAGTGGGGGGGGAGATTTCAATGAGCAGTTCTTC. This chain links TRBV2 with TRBJ2-1, with 7 nucleotides matching TRBD2. Germline-derived CDR1 and CDR2 are SNHLY and FYNNEI. With V trimmed by 4 bases and J by 6 bases, 6 bases remained unmatched. This CDR3 is built from 14 residues.

The CDR3 spells CASSMNREYGYTF. CDR3 coding DNA: TGTGCCAGTAGTATGAACAGGGAGTATGGCTACACCTTC. The chain couples TRBV19 to TRBJ1-2; D might be TRBD1 (6 bases). CDR3 size: 13 residues. V was shortened by 3 bases and J by 5 bases, with 10 bases between the two germline ends. Germline V gene lookup returns CDR1 LNHDA and CDR2 SQIVND (reference sequence).

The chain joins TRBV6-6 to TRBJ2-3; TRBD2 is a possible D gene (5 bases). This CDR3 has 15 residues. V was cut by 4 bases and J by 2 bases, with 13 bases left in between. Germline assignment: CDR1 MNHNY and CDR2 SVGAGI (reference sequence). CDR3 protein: CASSWRFGITDTQYF. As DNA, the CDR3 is TGTGCCAGCAGTTGGAGGTTTGGCATCACAGATACGCAGTATTTT.

The chain's CDR3 is CAIKEAEWSYEQYF. The CDR3 coding sequence is TGTGCCATCAAAGAAGCGGAGTGGTCCTACGAGCAGTACTTC. The gene calls are TRBV10-3 and TRBJ2-7, with TRBD2 as a possible D gene (5 bases). Germline V lookup: CDR1 ENHRY, CDR2 SYGVKD. The CDR3 loop spans 14 amino acids. V lost 7 bases to trimming and J lost 1 base, with 14 bases between them.

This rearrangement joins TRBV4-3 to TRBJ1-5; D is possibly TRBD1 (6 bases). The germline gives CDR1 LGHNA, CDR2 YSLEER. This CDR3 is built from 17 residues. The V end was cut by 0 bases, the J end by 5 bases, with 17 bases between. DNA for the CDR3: TGCGCCAGCAGCCAAGATCTTCGGGCAGGGGAAGATCAGCCCCAGCATTTT. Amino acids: CASSQDLRAGEDQPQHF.

CDR3 sequence reads: CASSLRLAATGELFF. The CDR3 nucleotides read TGCGCCAGCAGCTTGAGACTAGCCGCCACCGGGGAGCTGTTTTTT. The chain combines TRBV5-1 with TRBJ2-2; 7 nucleotides align to TRBD2. The germline V gene has CDR1 SGHRS and CDR2 YFSETQ. V shed 1 base, J shed 4 bases, and the junction held 4 bases outside the gene matches. The length of the CDR3 is 15 residues. Together with reference TRBV5-1 and TRBJ2-2, the CDR3 gives the full variable domain: KAGVTQTPRYLIKTRGQQVTLSCSPISGHRSVSWYQQTPGQGLQFLFEYFSETQRNKGNFPGRFSGRQFSNSRSEMNVSTLELGDSALYLCASSLRLAATGELFFGEGSRLTVL.